This T cell receptor (beta chain) derives from a study of blood T cells in healthy people across ages. Study-wide findings and caveats: Considered underestimates were the diversity estimates obtained from one million T cells. PBMCs left unsorted prevented a conclusive naive versus antigen-experienced comparison.

To note about this clonotype: Its antigen is unidentified.

Primers used in a second PCR of roughly 6 to 11 cycles were a sample-barcoded 5' primer and a J-beta primer mix. TCRdb analysed the 5' RACE reads with MiXCR anew, one entry per CDR3 protein. Here the sample spans hundreds of thousands of distinct CDR3 sequences, approximately 25% being singletons. After removal of 4 bases from V and 10 bases from J, the junction contained 10 bases not matched to a gene. The germline gives CDR1 MDHEN, CDR2 SYDVKM. The CDR3 loop spans 15 amino acids. Peripheral blood was drawn, ten milliliters per donor. The sample also formed part of further work on T cells of mothers and their children.

This chain links TRBV28 with TRBJ1-6; TRBD1 aligns across 7 bases. The receptor comes from a boy aged 5 to 17 in good health. Sequencing was done on a sample of blood. The CDR3, as DNA: TGTGCCAGCAGTTCCCTCCGGGACAGTAGCTCACCCCTCCACTTT. Its translation is CASSSLRDSSSPLHF. Full variable domain (outside the CDR3, taken from reference TRBV28 and TRBJ1-6): DVKVTQSSRYLVKRTGEKVFLECVQDMDHENMFWYRQDPGLGLRLIYFSYDVKMKEKGDIPEGYSVSREKKERFSLILESASTNQTSMYLCASSSLRDSSSPLHFGNGTRLTVT.